The present T cell receptor beta chain was sequenced within a study of blood T cell repertoires in COVID-19. The CDR3 contains 14 residues. The V gene's germline CDR1 is GTSNPN and CDR2 SVGIG (reference sequence). The V gene end was trimmed by 5 bases and the J gene end by 6 bases; junction bases not matched to a gene: 9. Clones were sequenced by immunoSEQ multiplex PCR, and TCRdb holds only the in-frame ones, with some missing. The sample lists 200,000 to 250,000 clones; roughly 88% were seen once. Sample: peripheral blood. The receptor's source is an elderly woman with COVID-19, enrolled during active disease. The V call is TRBV30, the J call TRBJ1-1; 10 bases match TRBD1. CDR3 loop: CAWSFGDRGSEAFF. CDR3 nucleotide sequence: TGTGCCTGGTCTTTTGGGGACAGGGGATCTGAAGCTTTCTTT.